The 22 T cell receptor beta chains below come from one sample, sequenced in a study of blood T cells in healthy people across ages. Combining a sample-barcoded 5' primer with a J-beta primer mix, a second PCR ran for roughly 7 to 12 cycles. TCRdb recomputed calls from the 5' RACE reads with MiXCR, one row per CDR3 protein. The data hold 550,000 to 650,000 distinct CDR3 sequences, with roughly a quarter observed a single time. These data also featured in a second study, about T cells of mothers and their children.

The sample taken for sequencing was blood. Receptor source: a boy between 2 and 10 years old in good health.

The rearrangement joins TRBV4-3 to TRBJ2-3; D is unresolved. Germline lookup yields CDR1 LGHNA and CDR2 YSLEER. The V end was cut by 4 bases, the J end by 2 bases, with 10 bases between. The CDR3 length is 14 residues. The CDR3 sequence is CASSLSPYTDTQYF. CDR3 nucleotide sequence: TGCGCCAGCAGCCTGTCCCCCTACACAGATACGCAGTATTTT.

The V call is TRBV29-1, the J call TRBJ2-1; possible D gene TRBD1, 5 bases. Between the trimmed V and J ends, which lost 1 base and 6 bases, there was a span of 10 bases. The CDR3 consists of 13 residues. In germline, CDR1 is SQVTM, CDR2 ANQGSEA. In DNA, the CDR3 is TGCAGCGTTGAAGGTCCGCAGGGCAATGAGCAGTTCTTC. Its protein product is CSVEGPQGNEQFF.

This clonotype was seen more than once but under ten times. The chain is built from TRBV7-2 and TRBJ1-1; D is uncertain. The V end lost 1 base, the J end lost 11 bases, and 11 bases lay between the germline ends. The CDR3 spans 12 residues. Germline loops: CDR1 SGHTA, CDR2 FQGNSA. CDR3: CASSLGARLAFF. The CDR3 coding sequence is TGTGCCAGCAGCTTAGGGGCCCGGCTGGCTTTCTTT.

The rearrangement joins TRBV20-1 to TRBJ1-1; unclear D gene. The CDR3 has 11 amino acids. Per germline, CDR1 DFQATT and CDR2 SNEGSKA (reference sequence). Trimming stripped 2 bases from V and 3 bases from J, with 4 bases between. This CDR3 reads CSARSYTEAFF. In nucleotides, the CDR3 is TGCAGTGCTAGATCCTACACTGAAGCTTTCTTT.

This rearrangement joins TRBV6-1 to TRBJ1-4, with D unclear. V was clipped by 4 bases and J by 5 bases, with 8 bases between them. Germline V gene lookup returns CDR1 MNHNS and CDR2 SASEGT. The CDR3 contains 13 residues. CDR3 sequence reads: CASSGRENEKLFF. The CDR3 DNA reads TGTGCCAGCAGTGGGAGGGAGAATGAAAAACTGTTTTTT.

This clonotype was observed a handful of times. The rearrangement joins TRBV7-2 to TRBJ2-1, with D hard to call. V was cut by 5 bases and J by 9 bases, with 17 bases left in between. The V gene's germline CDR1 is SGHTA and CDR2 FQGNSA. The CDR3 length is 14 residues. CDR3 nucleotide sequence: TGTGCCAGCAGCCCACTCCGGACGTTGGCTGAGCAGTTCTTC. This codes for CASSPLRTLAEQFF.

V and J are TRBV11-2 and TRBJ2-4; D may correspond to TRBD1 or TRBD2 (5 bases each). The germline gives CDR1 SGHAT, CDR2 FQNNGV. This CDR3 is 16 amino acids long. Trimming stripped 0 bases from V and 0 bases from J, with 9 bases between. The CDR3 loop reads CASSLDGGGAKNIQYF. Here the CDR3 DNA reads TGTGCCAGCAGCTTAGACGGTGGGGGAGCCAAAAACATTCAGTACTTC.

This chain links TRBV4-3 with TRBJ2-3, with 10 nucleotides matching TRBD1. Germline V gene sequence: CDR1 LGHNA, CDR2 YSLEER. The CDR3 consists of 15 residues. Trimming took 4 bases from V and 4 from J; bases not matched to a gene: 5. The CDR3 sequence is CASSPGTGAADTQYF. CDR3 DNA: TGCGCCAGCAGCCCCGGGACAGGGGCCGCAGATACGCAGTATTTT.

This clonotype was counted only a few times. This chain uses TRBV20-1 with TRBJ1-2; a weak D match, TRBD1 (5 bases). CDR3 size: 15 residues. V was cut by 4 bases and J by 8 bases, with 23 bases left in between. The germline V gene encodes CDR1 DFQATT and CDR2 SNEGSKA (reference sequence). DNA of the CDR3: TGCAGTGCTACAAAAACAGGACTCAACTCGGGCGGCTACACCTTC. This translates into CSATKTGLNSGGYTF.

V is TRBV6-5 and J is TRBJ1-1; D might be TRBD1 (6 bases). The germline V gene has CDR1 MNHEY and CDR2 SVGAGI. The CDR3 is 13 residues long. V was cut by 7 bases and J by 5 bases, with 14 bases left in between. The CDR3 DNA reads as TGTGCCAGCATCAAAACAGGGAATACTGAAGCTTTCTTT. This encodes CASIKTGNTEAFF.

This clonotype was counted a few times. V and J are TRBV20-1 and TRBJ2-5; D remains ambiguous. Germline lookup yields CDR1 DFQATT and CDR2 SNEGSKA (reference sequence). The CDR3 is 14 amino acids. V shed 4 bases and J shed 1 base, with 13 bases lying between them. The CDR3 DNA follows: TGCAGTGCTAACTCGGCGCCTAGCCAAGAGACCCAGTACTTC. Its translation is CSANSAPSQETQYF.

This clonotype showed up just a few times. The rearrangement links TRBV19 to TRBJ2-5, with TRBD1 identical over 7 bases. This CDR3 is 13 amino acids long. Trimming cost V 9 bases and J 0 bases; bases outside gene matches: 4. Germline V gene data show CDR1 as LNHDA and CDR2 as SQIVND (reference sequence). CDR3 sequence (DNA): TGTGCCAGCACAGACAGGGACCAAGAGACCCAGTACTTC. It translates to CASTDRDQETQYF.

A few counts support this clonotype. The chain links TRBV29-1 to TRBJ1-4; the D is unclear. CDR1 and CDR2 (germline): SQVTM, ANQGSEA. Trimming removed 4 bases at V and 8 bases at J, with 14 bases between. This CDR3 has 13 amino acids. DNA of the CDR3: TGCAGCGTTGGACCCTCTCCGGGAGAAAAACTGTTTTTT. It codes for CSVGPSPGEKLFF.

This clonotype turned up a few times. The chain has TRBV12-3 or TRBV12-4 and TRBJ2-7, with 8 bases aligning to TRBD2. V trimming: 1 base; J trimming: 7 bases; junction bases outside the gene matches: 6. The CDR3 consists of 14 residues. The CDR3 region is CASSLETSAQEQYF. The CDR3 nucleotides read TGTGCCAGCAGTTTAGAGACTAGCGCCCAGGAGCAGTACTTC.

The chain uses TRBV5-1 and TRBJ1-1; tentative D call: TRBD1 (6 bases). Trimming took off 2 bases at V and 5 bases at J, with 13 bases between the two ends. This CDR3 region has 14 residues. CDR1 and CDR2 (germline): SGHRS, YFSETQ. CDR3 nucleotide sequence: TGCGCCAGCAGCTTAGCGGGGGCAAAAACTGAAGCTTTCTTT. It is translated as CASSLAGAKTEAFF.

The rearrangement links TRBV6-2 or TRBV6-3 to TRBJ2-1, with 9 nucleotides matching TRBD1. The trim removed 6 bases at V and 4 bases at J, leaving 10 bases unmatched. The CDR3 contains 16 residues. The germline CDR1 and CDR2 sequences are MNHEY and SVGEGT. CDR3 in DNA: TGTGCCAGCAGAAGTGACCGGGACAGGGATTACAATGAGCAGTTCTTC. This encodes CASRSDRDRDYNEQFF.

This chain joins TRBV13 and TRBJ1-2, with no clear D. Deletions cut 0 bases from V and 4 bases from J, with 12 bases between. This CDR3 has 15 amino acids. In germline, CDR1 is PRHDT, CDR2 FYEKMQ (reference sequence). The CDR3 loop is CASSLGGGSSYGYTF. As DNA, the CDR3 is TGTGCCAGCAGCTTAGGAGGTGGATCGTCCTATGGCTACACCTTC.

The V call is TRBV20-1, the J call TRBJ1-1, with D perhaps matching TRBD1 (6 bases). CDR3 size: 12 residues. Germline V CDR1 and CDR2: DFQATT, SNEGSKA (reference sequence). Trimming removed 1 base from V and 8 bases from J, with 11 bases in between. In nucleotides, the CDR3 is TGCAGTGCTAGAGGTACAGGGTTCGAAGCTTTCTTT. This gives the protein CSARGTGFEAFF.

The rearrangement links TRBV5-1 to TRBJ1-2, with no clear D. Germline V gene data show CDR1 as SGHRS and CDR2 as YFSETQ. The CDR3 is 15 amino acids. Trimming pared 0 bases from V and 0 bases from J, leaving 9 bases between. In DNA, the CDR3 is TGCGCCAGCAGCTTGGCAGACGGCTCTAACTATGGCTACACCTTC. Translated: CASSLADGSNYGYTF.

The rearrangement links TRBV5-1 to TRBJ2-7; 8 positions agree with TRBD1. The CDR3 runs 13 residues. J gave up 0 bases and V 7 bases, and 3 bases lay outside the gene matches. Germline V lookup: CDR1 SGHRS, CDR2 YFSETQ. CDR3 sequence reads: CASGQGGSYEQYF. The CDR3 DNA follows: TGCGCCAGCGGACAGGGTGGCTCCTACGAGCAGTACTTC.

This clonotype was detected a few times. This rearrangement joins TRBV12-3 or TRBV12-4 to TRBJ2-5; tentative D call: TRBD2 (6 bases). Matching the DNA end better, TRBJ2-1 makes the J call doubtful. CDR3 length equals 14 residues. The CDR3 nucleotides read TGTGCCAGCAGTTTGGCGGGATTACTGGGTGAGCAGTTCTTC. It yields the protein CASSLAGLLGEQFF.

This clonotype was detected a few times. J is TRBJ2-2 and V is TRBV5-1, with 11 bases lining up with TRBD2. Germline lookup yields CDR1 SGHRS and CDR2 YFSETQ. V trimming: 7 bases; J trimming: 4 bases; junction bases outside the gene matches: 6. CDR3 length: 15 residues. In DNA, the CDR3 is TGCGCCAGCGAGACTAGCGGGGACGTCACCGGGGAGCTGTTTTTT. Its protein product is CASETSGDVTGELFF.